The 28 T cell receptor beta chains below come from one sample, sequenced in a study of beta chain features in type 1 diabetes (dated by TCRdb to the late 2010s). Libraries were prepared through the immunoSEQ multiplex PCR assay. The entire isolated RNA was reverse transcribed using the High Capacity cDNA Reverse Transcription Kit, and thus expressed TCRB transcripts were sequenced. TCRdb took over this immuneACCESS table, retaining in-frame rearrangements with V and J assigned. Such tables are incomplete; in checked studies, under half of the missing clones stem from an unresolved V gene, and the remainder is unexplained. This sample is represented by under 450,000 clones; around 13% of them were singletons. The ten largest clones capture about 0.034% of the sample. The sequencing input was naive CD4+ T cells from blood. The meaning of the sample's cell subset or site label: true naive CD4+ T cells. The receptors originated from a man aged 30-40 years in good health.

This clone has more than one count but fewer than ten. The V gene is TRBV5-6, the J gene TRBJ2-7, with D maybe TRBD2 (5 bases). Germline V gene lookup returns CDR1 SGHDT and CDR2 YYEEEE. Trimming took off 4 bases at V and 4 bases at J, with 9 bases between the two ends. The CDR3 consists of 12 residues. CDR3: CASSREPYEQYV. The CDR3 DNA sequence: TGTGCCAGCAGCCGGGAACCTTACGAGCAGTACGTC.

This clone was detected only a few times. In the same sample, other DNA sequences code for this CDR3. The chain joins TRBV18 to TRBJ2-5; D uncertain. The CDR3 runs to 11 residues. Between the trimmed V and J ends, which lost 5 bases and 2 bases, there was a span of 3 bases. Germline V gene sequence: CDR1 KGHSH, CDR2 LQKENI. In DNA form, the CDR3 reads TGTGCCAGCTCAAGACAAGAGACCCAGTACTTC. Protein product: CASSRQETQYF.

The chain is built from TRBV7-2 and TRBJ2-7; 13 positions match TRBD2. The CDR3 totals 13 residues. Germline CDR1 and CDR2: SGHTA and FQGNSA. V trimming: 4 bases; J trimming: 12 bases; junction bases outside the gene matches: 6. The CDR3 DNA reads TGTGCCAGCAGCTCATCCGGACTAGCGGGAGCGTACGTC. Translating it yields CASSSSGLAGAYV.

Only a few counts were recorded for this clone. The same CDR3 also results from other DNA sequences found in this sample. This chain joins TRBV18 and TRBJ1-1; TRBD1 is a possible D gene (6 bases). The CDR3 covers 12 residues. Germline V lookup: CDR1 KGHSH, CDR2 LQKENI. Between the trimmed V and J ends, which lost 4 bases and 5 bases, there was a span of 8 bases. CDR3: CASSRQATEAFF. The CDR3 DNA follows: TGTGCCAGCTCACGACAGGCGACTGAAGCTTTCTTT.

This clone was counted a few times. CDR3 amino acids: CASSRGSSYEQYV. DNA of the CDR3: TGTGCCAGTAGTAGAGGATCCTCCTACGAGCAGTACGTC. The chain employs TRBV19 and TRBJ2-7; D gene uncertain. V lost 4 bases and J lost 0, with 7 bases in between. The CDR3 contains 13 residues. Germline V gene sequence: CDR1 LNHDA, CDR2 SQIVND (reference sequence).

This clone was recorded a few times. The V and J genes are TRBV10-3 and TRBJ1-1; D is unclear. The CDR3 is made up of 12 amino acids. Trimming stripped 5 bases from V and 1 base from J, with 5 bases between. Germline V gene sequence: CDR1 ENHRY, CDR2 SYGVKD. The CDR3 bases are TGTGCCATCAGTACCCGGAACACTGAAGCTTTCTTT. Protein: CAISTRNTEAFF.

The chain recombines TRBV23-1 with TRBJ2-7, with 9 bases aligning to TRBD1. TRBV23-1 is assigned to the ORF class and has an uncertain function. V lost 2 bases, J lost 5 bases, and 4 bases stayed unmatched. CDR3 size: 14 residues. CDR3 nucleotides: TGCGCCAGCAGTCAAACTAGGGACAGGGACGAGCAGTACTTC. Translation gives CASSQTRDRDEQYF.

The sample holds a few counts of this clone. The chain has TRBV4-3 and TRBJ2-7; D possibly corresponds to TRBD2 (5 bases). Looked up from germline, CDR1 is LGHNA and CDR2 is YSLEER. V lost 0 bases to trimming and J lost 6 bases, with 12 bases between them. The CDR3 loop spans 14 amino acids. The CDR3 DNA is TGCGCCAGCAGCCAAGATAGGGCCAGCGGCGAGCAGTACGTC. As protein: CASSQDRASGEQYV.

V is TRBV6-4 and J is TRBJ2-2; a weak D match, TRBD1 (6 bases). CDR1 MRHNA and CDR2 SNTAGT come from the germline V gene. The V end was cut by 6 bases, the J end by 4 bases, with 6 bases between. CDR3 length equals 12 residues. CDR3 coding DNA: TGTGCCAGCAGACAGGGCACCGGGGAGCTGTTTTTT. Its translation is CASRQGTGELFF.

This chain uses TRBV9 with TRBJ1-3; possible D gene TRBD1, 5 bases. CDR3 length equals 14 residues. The germline CDR1 and CDR2 sequences are SGDLS and YYNGEE. Trimming cost V 4 bases and J 4 bases, with 12 bases left between them. The DNA for the CDR3 is TGTGCCAGCAGCCCACAGGTCACCGGAAACACCATATATTTT. It yields the protein CASSPQVTGNTIYF.

Only a few counts were recorded for this clone. The V call is TRBV7-9, the J call TRBJ2-1; 9 bases fit TRBD2. In germline, CDR1 is SEHNR, CDR2 FQNEAQ (reference sequence). The CDR3 covers 13 residues. J gave up 7 bases and V 7 bases, and 5 bases lay outside the gene matches. CDR3 nucleotides: TGTGCCAGCATGGTAGCGGGGGTAAATGAGCAGTTCTTC. Translation: CASMVAGVNEQFF.

The rearrangement joins TRBV5-4 to TRBJ2-5; D tentatively reads TRBD1 or TRBD2 (7 bases each). V lost 4 bases and J lost 5, with 15 bases in between. This CDR3 is built from 14 residues. Germline-derived CDR1 and CDR2 are SGHNT and YYREEE (reference sequence). CDR3: CASSQRQGGETQYF. In DNA form, the CDR3 reads TGTGCCAGCAGCCAAAGACAGGGAGGGGAGACCCAGTACTTC.

V gene TRBV12-5 combines with J gene TRBJ2-1; D gene ambiguous. Per germline, CDR1 LGHNT and CDR2 FRNRAP. V was clipped by 6 bases and J by 0 bases, with 12 bases between them. This CDR3 has 15 amino acids. The CDR3 DNA reads TGTGCTAGTGGCCCCGGACGGAACTCCTACAATGAGCAGTTCTTC. It specifies CASGPGRNSYNEQFF.

This clone came up a few times. The chain has TRBV7-9 and TRBJ1-1; TRBD1 is a possible D gene (6 bases). This CDR3 comprises 19 residues. Germline V lookup: CDR1 SEHNR, CDR2 FQNEAQ (reference sequence). Deletions cut 5 bases from V and 3 bases from J, with 28 bases between. The CDR3 spells CASSLGVARGKLRYTEAFF. In DNA form, the CDR3 reads TGTGCCAGCAGCCTAGGGGTGGCCAGGGGAAAGCTCCGGTACACTGAAGCTTTCTTT. Looking up the rest from reference TRBV7-9 and TRBJ1-1 gives the full variable domain: DTGVSQNPRHKITKRGQNVTFRCDPISEHNRLYWYRQTLGQGPEFLTYFQNEAQLEKSRLLSDRFSAERPKGSFSTLEIQRTEQGDSAMYLCASSLGVARGKLRYTEAFFGQGTRLTVV.

The sample holds one count of this clone. The CDR3 DNA sequence: TGTGCCAGCAGCTTAATAGGGCAGCCCTTAGAGACCCAGTACTTC. This gives the protein CASSLIGQPLETQYF. The chain has TRBV7-9 and TRBJ2-5; no firm D call. Between the trimmed V and J ends, which lost 2 bases and 4 bases, there was a span of 14 bases. Germline-derived CDR1 and CDR2 are SEHNR and FQNEAQ (reference sequence). CDR3 length: 15 residues.

This clone was detected a few times. The V gene is TRBV30, the J gene TRBJ2-1, with D uncertain. The CDR3 loop spans 12 amino acids. Between the trimmed V and J ends, which lost 2 bases and 0 bases, there was a span of 2 bases. Germline V gene lookup returns CDR1 GTSNPN and CDR2 SVGIG (reference sequence). This CDR3 is CAWSISYNEQFF. The CDR3 DNA sequence: TGTGCCTGGAGTATCTCCTACAATGAGCAGTTCTTC. Filled out from reference TRBV30 and TRBJ2-1, the complete variable domain reads SQTIHQWPATLVQPVGSPLSLECTVEGTSNPNLYWYRQAAGRGLQLLFYSVGIGQISSEVPQNLSASRPQDRQFILSSKKLLLSDSGFYLCAWSISYNEQFFGPGTRLTVL.

The chain uses TRBV7-9 and TRBJ2-1; D unclear. Germline-derived CDR1 and CDR2 are SEHNR and FQNEAQ (reference sequence). Deletions cut 3 bases from V and 9 bases from J, with 12 bases between. CDR3 length: 13 amino acids. Here the CDR3 DNA reads TGTGCCAGCAGCTTGATTGAGGCGATTGAGCAGTTCTTC. Translated: CASSLIEAIEQFF.

In this sample, this clone turned up a few times. This CDR3 is CASSQDLGNRQYF. The CDR3 bases are TGCGCCAGCAGCCAAGATCTAGGCAACCGGCAGTACTTC. The V and J genes are TRBV4-3 and TRBJ2-7; no firm D call. The germline V gene has CDR1 LGHNA and CDR2 YSLEER. The CDR3 has 13 residues. V was shortened by 0 bases and J by 9 bases, with 12 bases between the two germline ends.

To note about this clone: The sample carries other DNA sequences with the same CDR3. The chain uses TRBV30 and TRBJ2-7, with 7 bases matching TRBD2. The CDR3 has 11 residues. V shed 4 bases, J shed 7 bases, and the junction held 4 bases outside the gene matches. The germline gives CDR1 GTSNPN, CDR2 SVGIG (reference sequence). CDR3 nucleotide sequence: TGTGCCTGGAAGCGGGGTAGGGAGCAGTACGTC. Encoded protein: CAWKRGREQYV.

CDR3 coding DNA: TGCAGCGTTCGCGGGAGTTCCTACAATGAGCAGTTCTTC. Translating gives CSVRGSSYNEQFF. The V and J genes are TRBV29-1 and TRBJ2-1, with 7 nucleotides matching TRBD2. Per the germline V gene, CDR1 is SQVTM and CDR2 is ANQGSEA. The CDR3 totals 13 residues. With 5 bases clipped from V and 1 base from J, the junction kept 2 bases outside the gene matches.

Only a few counts were recorded for this clone. This chain uses TRBV6-5 with TRBJ2-7, with TRBD1 matching 7 bases. The CDR3 length is 15 residues. Germline V gene sequence: CDR1 MNHEY, CDR2 SVGAGI. V lost 6 bases and J lost 1; bases outside the gene matches: 9. The CDR3 loop reads CASSPAGRGSYEQYV. CDR3 coding DNA: TGTGCCAGCAGCCCTGCCGGCAGGGGGTCCTACGAGCAGTACGTC.

The CDR3 DNA follows: TGTGCCAGCAGGGGGACAGGGCAAGGAAACACCATATATTTT. Translation gives CASRGTGQGNTIYF. The V gene is TRBV6-6, the J gene TRBJ1-3, with 9 positions matching TRBD1. The CDR3 is 14 amino acids. CDR1 and CDR2 (germline): MNHNY, SVGAGI (reference sequence). V lost 6 bases and J lost 4; bases outside the gene matches: 4.

This clone was seen only a few times. The chain recombines TRBV25-1 with TRBJ2-1, with 7 bases lining up with TRBD1. Germline CDR1 and CDR2: MGHDK and SYGVNS. J was trimmed by 7 bases and V by 7 bases; bases with no gene match: 13. The CDR3 spans 15 residues. The CDR3 sequence is CASKKPGTDRNEQFF. The CDR3 nucleotides read TGTGCCAGCAAGAAACCCGGGACAGATCGTAATGAGCAGTTCTTC.

V usage is TRBV27 and J usage is TRBJ1-2; D ambiguous. Germline V gene data show CDR1 as MNHEY and CDR2 as SMNVEV (reference sequence). The V end lost 4 bases, the J end lost 6 bases, and 12 bases lay between the germline ends. The CDR3 spans 13 residues. Written as DNA, the CDR3 is TGTGCCAGCAGTTCCCGAGGCCCTAATGGCTACACCTTC. Translated: CASSSRGPNGYTF.

This clone has just a few counts. The rearrangement joins TRBV10-3 to TRBJ1-1; D is possibly TRBD1 (6 bases). V gave up 10 bases and J gave up 4 bases, with 16 bases separating them. Germline V gives CDR1 ENHRY, CDR2 SYGVKD. This CDR3 region has 13 residues. The CDR3 loop is CATTVEGGTEAFF. In DNA form, the CDR3 reads TGTGCCACTACAGTCGAGGGGGGCACTGAAGCTTTCTTT.

The DNA of the CDR3 is TGTGCCAGCAGCTTACATGCAACTAATGAAAAACTGTTTTTT. It yields the protein CASSLHATNEKLFF. J is TRBJ1-4 and V is TRBV7-9; D is ambiguous. Germline loops: CDR1 SEHNR, CDR2 FQNEAQ (reference sequence). This CDR3 spans 14 amino acids. V lost 2 bases and J 0 bases, leaving 4 bases between the germline ends. Variable domain in full (rest from reference TRBV7-9 and TRBJ1-4): DTGVSQNPRHKITKRGQNVTFRCDPISEHNRLYWYRQTLGQGPEFLTYFQNEAQLEKSRLLSDRFSAERPKGSFSTLEIQRTEQGDSAMYLCASSLHATNEKLFFGSGTQLSVL.

The V call is TRBV9, the J call TRBJ2-1; D may match TRBD1 or TRBD2 (5 bases each). The length of the CDR3 is 17 residues. Per the germline V gene, CDR1 is SGDLS and CDR2 is YYNGEE. V was cut by 5 bases and J by 0 bases, with 18 bases left in between. The DNA for the CDR3 is TGTGCCAGCAGTGGGGGAGACTCGAACCCCTCCTACAATGAGCAGTTCTTC. This encodes CASSGGDSNPSYNEQFF. Full variable domain (remainder filled in from reference TRBV9 and TRBJ2-1): DSGVTQTPKHLITATGQRVTLRCSPRSGDLSVYWYQQSLDQGLQFLIQYYNGEERAKGNILERFSAQQFPDLHSELNLSSLELGDSALYFCASSGGDSNPSYNEQFFGPGTRLTVL.

The gene calls are TRBV27 and TRBJ1-1; tentative D call: TRBD1 (5 bases). This CDR3 is 13 amino acids long. V dropped 0 bases and J dropped 9 bases, with 11 bases sitting between them. Germline values: CDR1 MNHEY, CDR2 SMNVEV (reference sequence). CDR3 residues: CASSLSLSGQAFF. CDR3 coding DNA: TGTGCCAGCAGTTTATCCCTTTCAGGGCAAGCTTTCTTT.